This entry lists 29 T cell receptor beta chains sequenced from one sample in a study of identical twins (TCRdb year 2016). The library was generated by 5' RACE. The instrument given in TCRdb is Illumina HiSeq 2000. The public reads were reprocessed in TCRdb via fastp at Q25 and MiXCR, keeping in-frame beta chains. Each entry merges the rows of one CDR3 protein and shows their most common DNA and genes. The sample records 450,000 or so distinct CDR3 sequences, more than 13% of which are singletons. The ten largest clones represent approximately 1% of the sample. The same sample was also studied in work on yellow fever vaccine responses in identical twins.

The sample comprised CD4+ T cells sorted from blood. The receptors shown here come from a woman aged 18-29 years in good health.

Many counts were recorded for this clonotype. This chain joins TRBV12-3 or TRBV12-4 and TRBJ1-2, with 8 bases fitting TRBD1. The junction had 7 bases not matched to a gene; V was cut back by 6 bases and J by 4 bases. The CDR3 is 14 amino acids. The CDR3 is CASSYGTGTYGYTF. The CDR3 bases are TGTGCCAGCAGCTATGGGACAGGAACCTATGGCTACACCTTC.

This clonotype was seen only a few times. The chain recombines TRBV4-3 with TRBJ1-2; TRBD1 matches 11 bases. CDR1 is LGHNA, CDR2 YSLEER, per germline. The V gene end was trimmed by 4 bases and the J gene end by 6 bases; junction bases not matched to a gene: 4. There are 14 residues in the CDR3. The CDR3 bases are TGCGCCAGCAGCCTCCGGACAGGGGGCGATGGCTACACCTTC. This gives the protein CASSLRTGGDGYTF.

In this sample, this clonotype turned up many times. This chain uses TRBV4-3 with TRBJ1-1, with TRBD1 matching over 11 bases. Germline V gene sequence: CDR1 LGHNA, CDR2 YSLEER. The ends lost 4 bases at V and 4 bases at J; junction bases unmatched: 8. The CDR3 contains 16 residues. The CDR3 reads CASSPIGDRGSTEAFF. Here the CDR3 DNA reads TGCGCCAGCAGCCCTATTGGGGACAGGGGGTCCACTGAAGCTTTCTTT.

This clonotype was counted at least ten times. The chain links TRBV12-3 or TRBV12-4 to TRBJ2-2; no clear D gene. The V gene lost 6 bases and the J gene lost 6 bases, with 5 bases spanning the gap. The CDR3 runs to 11 residues. In DNA form, the CDR3 reads TGTGCCAGCAGAGGTGCCGGGGAGCTGTTTTTT. Its translation is CASRGAGELFF.

This clonotype was picked up a small number of times. This chain links TRBV12-3 or TRBV12-4 with TRBJ2-1; the D gene is possibly TRBD2 (5 bases). The CDR3 consists of 14 residues. V lost 2 bases and J lost 5, with 10 bases in between. CDR3 loop: CASSLSSLDNEQFF. The CDR3, as DNA: TGTGCCAGCAGTTTAAGTTCACTAGACAATGAGCAGTTCTTC.

The genes are TRBV3-1 and TRBJ2-2; D might be TRBD2 (6 bases). The ends were cut back, 4 bases at V and 10 bases at J, with 22 bases in the middle. This CDR3 has 16 residues. Germline lookup yields CDR1 LGHDT and CDR2 YNNKEL (reference sequence). The CDR3 coding sequence is TGTGCCAGCAGCCCTGGGGCGGGGACCAGAGGAGAGGAGCTGTTTTTT. This translates into CASSPGAGTRGEELFF. The variable domain in full, with the rest retrieved from reference TRBV3-1 and TRBJ2-2, is DTAVSQTPKYLVTQMGNDKSIKCEQNLGHDTMYWYKQDSKKFLKIMFSYNNKELIINETVPNRFSPKSPDKAHLNLHINSLELGDSAVYFCASSPGAGTRGEELFFGEGSRLTVL.

V is TRBV6-2 or TRBV6-3 and J is TRBJ2-3; TRBD2 matches at 13 bases. This CDR3 has 17 amino acids. J lost 6 bases, V lost 2 bases, and 8 bases had no gene match. Germline CDR1 MNHEY, CDR2 SVGEGT. CDR3 region: CASSYPRTSGRDDTQYF. In DNA, the CDR3 is TGTGCCAGCAGTTACCCCAGGACTAGCGGGAGAGACGATACGCAGTATTTT.

This clonotype was recorded at least ten times. The CDR3 nucleotides read TGTGCCAGCAGCACACTAGGGGGAGTAGGCACAGATACGCAGTATTTT. The encoded protein is CASSTLGGVGTDTQYF. The chain uses TRBV25-1 and TRBJ2-3; possible D gene TRBD1, 6 bases. Germline V lookup: CDR1 MGHDK, CDR2 SYGVNS. V lost 6 bases to trimming and J lost 1 base, with 17 bases between them. CDR3 length equals 16 residues.

This rearrangement joins TRBV20-1 to TRBJ2-1; tentative D call: TRBD2 (5 bases). V was clipped by 6 bases and J by 3 bases, with 12 bases between them. The CDR3 has 13 residues. Germline assignment: CDR1 DFQATT and CDR2 SNEGSKA (reference sequence). CDR3 amino acids: CSASGSVYNEQFF. CDR3 DNA sequence: TGCAGTGCGTCGGGGAGTGTCTACAATGAGCAGTTCTTC.

This clonotype was counted ten times or more. This chain links TRBV3-1 with TRBJ2-1; 9 nucleotides match TRBD2. From germline, CDR1 is LGHDT and CDR2 YNNKEL (reference sequence). Trimming removed 8 bases from V and 5 bases from J; junction bases left unmatched: 7. CDR3 length: 14 amino acids. CDR3 protein: CASRGRGGHNEQFF. DNA of the CDR3: TGTGCCAGCCGAGGGCGGGGGGGCCACAATGAGCAGTTCTTC.

This clonotype was counted many times. The J gene is TRBJ2-2, the V gene TRBV29-1; no clear D gene. The CDR3 is 13 residues long. Deletions cut 0 bases from V and 4 bases from J, with 6 bases between. Germline assignment: CDR1 SQVTM and CDR2 ANQGSEA. CDR3 nucleotide sequence: TGCAGCGTTGAAGATAAGCGCACCGGGGAGCTGTTTTTT. This translates into CSVEDKRTGELFF.

This clonotype was observed a few times. The chain couples TRBV20-1 to TRBJ1-1; the match to TRBD1 covers 8 bases. This CDR3 spans 14 amino acids. The V segment lost 6 bases and the J segment 4 bases; nucleotides outside the gene matches: 10. CDR1 DFQATT and CDR2 SNEGSKA come from the germline V gene (reference sequence). CDR3 amino acids: CSATKEGTGTEAFF. The CDR3 DNA is TGCAGTGCCACAAAAGAAGGGACAGGCACTGAAGCTTTCTTT.

This clonotype was picked up a small number of times. The chain combines TRBV20-1 with TRBJ2-7; no clear D gene. CDR3 length: 11 residues. Germline lookup yields CDR1 DFQATT and CDR2 SNEGSKA (reference sequence). Trimming removed 3 bases at V and 4 bases at J, with 7 bases between. The CDR3 reads CSASLLYEQYF. CDR3 sequence (DNA): TGCAGTGCTAGTCTTCTTTACGAGCAGTACTTC.

This clonotype has more than one count but fewer than ten. The chain couples TRBV9 to TRBJ1-5; D may be TRBD1 (5 bases). CDR3 length: 16 residues. V was cut by 4 bases and J by 0 bases, with 14 bases left in between. Germline V gives CDR1 SGDLS, CDR2 YYNGEE. In DNA, the CDR3 is TGTGCCAGCAGCCCGAGCGGGGGGAATAGCAATCAGCCCCAGCATTTT. The encoded protein is CASSPSGGNSNQPQHF. Together with reference TRBV9 and TRBJ1-5, the CDR3 gives the full variable domain: DSGVTQTPKHLITATGQRVTLRCSPRSGDLSVYWYQQSLDQGLQFLIQYYNGEERAKGNILERFSAQQFPDLHSELNLSSLELGDSALYFCASSPSGGNSNQPQHFGDGTRLSIL.

This clonotype was counted only a few times. V gene TRBV6-5 combines with J gene TRBJ2-3; 7 bases fit TRBD2. The CDR3 is 17 residues long. Germline trimming cut 1 base from V and 0 bases from J; bases unmatched to any gene: 7. Germline values: CDR1 MNHEY, CDR2 SVGAGI. The CDR3 spells CASSYFASGTSTDTQYF. The CDR3 DNA reads as TGTGCCAGCAGTTACTTTGCAAGCGGGACTAGCACAGATACGCAGTATTTT.

This clonotype was observed a handful of times. The V gene is TRBV7-8, the J gene TRBJ2-7; TRBD1 matches 7 bases. The CDR3 totals 13 residues. The germline V gene has CDR1 SGHVS and CDR2 FQNEAQ. V lost 5 bases, J lost 7 bases, and 8 bases stayed unmatched. DNA of the CDR3: TGTGCCAGCAGCCGCGACAGGGCCGGAGAGCAGTACTTC. As protein: CASSRDRAGEQYF.

The chain uses TRBV6-1 and TRBJ2-3, with TRBD2 as a possible D gene (6 bases). Trimming took off 5 bases at V and 7 bases at J, with 13 bases between the two ends. CDR1 and CDR2 (germline): MNHNS, SASEGT. The CDR3 has 13 residues. The CDR3 sequence: CASSLSGGHTQYF. The CDR3 region has the DNA TGTGCCAGCAGTCTCTCCGGGGGACATACGCAGTATTTT.

The V and J genes are TRBV29-1 and TRBJ2-7; TRBD1 is a possible D gene (6 bases). Per the germline V gene, CDR1 is SQVTM and CDR2 is ANQGSEA. Trimming removed 7 bases at V and 6 bases at J, with 13 bases between. The CDR3 is 11 residues long. The CDR3 spells CSGAGGREQYF. As DNA, the CDR3 is TGCAGCGGGGCTGGGGGCCGCGAGCAGTACTTC.

This clonotype was counted many times. V usage is TRBV2 and J usage is TRBJ2-5; D not certain. The length of the CDR3 is 10 residues. Germline V CDR1 and CDR2: SNHLY, FYNNEI. V lost 6 bases to trimming and J lost 5 bases, with 4 bases between them. CDR3 in amino acids: CASSTETQYF. CDR3 sequence (DNA): TGTGCCAGCAGCACGGAGACCCAGTACTTC.

This clonotype has just one count. V usage is TRBV29-1 and J usage is TRBJ1-1; the D is unclear. Trimming took off 0 bases at V and 8 bases at J, with 7 bases between the two ends. CDR3 size: 11 residues. CDR1 SQVTM and CDR2 ANQGSEA come from the germline V gene. The DNA for the CDR3 is TGCAGCGTTGAAGATTTGACGGAAGCTTTCTTT. This encodes CSVEDLTEAFF.

This clonotype was counted between two and nine times. The genes are TRBV7-2 and TRBJ2-3; D is possibly TRBD2 (6 bases). CDR3 length: 12 residues. Germline loops: CDR1 SGHTA, CDR2 FQGNSA. The V end lost 5 bases, the J end lost 9 bases, and 12 bases lay between the germline ends. CDR3 sequence: CASSPELATQYF. The CDR3 region has the DNA TGTGCCAGCAGCCCAGAACTAGCAACGCAGTATTTT.

CDR3 nucleotides: TGTGCCAGTAGTATTCCCGGGCAGGACCCCCGGCCCCAGCATTTT. This encodes CASSIPGQDPRPQHF. The chain joins TRBV19 to TRBJ1-5; D not certain. The germline V and J ends were trimmed by 3 bases and 9 bases, with 18 bases remaining between them. Germline-derived CDR1 and CDR2 are LNHDA and SQIVND (reference sequence). The length of the CDR3 is 15 residues.

The V and J genes are TRBV11-3 and TRBJ2-1; D remains ambiguous. V was trimmed by 4 bases and J by 8 bases, leaving 18 bases between them. CDR1 is SGHNT, CDR2 YENEEA, per germline. The CDR3 extends over 15 amino acids. Here the CDR3 DNA reads TGTGCCAGCAGCTCCCCGGACGCCTCCTCCCATGAGCAGTTCTTC. Its protein product is CASSSPDASSHEQFF.

This clonotype was detected only a few times. The genes are TRBV25-1 and TRBJ2-7, with D perhaps TRBD1 (6 bases). CDR3 length equals 13 residues. V dropped 10 bases and J dropped 0 bases, with 13 bases sitting between them. Germline CDR1 is MGHDK and CDR2 is SYGVNS. CDR3 DNA sequence: TGTGCCACCACCCGGGACACCTCCTACGAGCAGTACTTC. As protein: CATTRDTSYEQYF.

The chain combines TRBV5-1 with TRBJ2-1; D possibly corresponds to TRBD2 (6 bases). With 3 bases removed from V and 1 base from J, the gap between germline ends came to 20 bases. The germline V gene has CDR1 SGHRS and CDR2 YFSETQ. CDR3 size: 18 residues. Written as DNA, the CDR3 is TGCGCCAGCAGCTGGATAGTCCCGACTAGTAGGTCCTACAATGAGCAGTTCTTC. It encodes CASSWIVPTSRSYNEQFF.

This clonotype showed up just a few times. The chain carries TRBV7-8 and TRBJ2-3, with 16 bases fitting TRBD2. Germline CDR1 SGHVS, CDR2 FQNEAQ. This CDR3 has 19 amino acids. Trimming removed 5 bases from V and 1 base from J; junction bases left unmatched: 9. CDR3 nucleotides: TGTGCCAGCAGCATCGGGACTAGCGGGGGGGTCCTGGGCACAGATACGCAGTATTTT. Its protein is CASSIGTSGGVLGTDTQYF.

The genes are TRBV15 and TRBJ1-3; 8 bases align to TRBD1. In germline, CDR1 is LNHNV, CDR2 YYDKDF (reference sequence). This CDR3 comprises 16 residues. Germline trimming cut 7 bases from V and 6 bases from J; bases unmatched to any gene: 14. CDR3 region: CATNRGGGQVTNTIYF. DNA of the CDR3: TGTGCCACCAACCGAGGGGGGGGACAGGTAACAAACACCATATATTTT.

This clonotype was seen only a few times. V and J are TRBV14 and TRBJ2-1, with 12 bases identical to TRBD2. Germline-derived CDR1 and CDR2 are SGHDN and FVKESK. CDR3 length: 15 residues. Trimming at V came to 5 bases and at J to 8 bases, leaving 7 bases not matched to a gene. In DNA, the CDR3 is TGTGCCAGCAGCTTCCCTAGCGGGGGGGTGTATGAGCAGTTCTTC. As protein: CASSFPSGGVYEQFF.

This clonotype was detected many times. The J gene is TRBJ2-5, the V gene TRBV29-1; 7 positions agree with TRBD1. Germline V gives CDR1 SQVTM, CDR2 ANQGSEA. The CDR3 has 12 residues. Trimming cost V 7 bases and J 5 bases; bases outside gene matches: 7. DNA for the CDR3: TGCAGCGGGGTTGGGACAGCGGAGACCCAGTACTTC. This sequence encodes CSGVGTAETQYF.